These 8 T cell receptor beta chains were all obtained from the same sample, sequenced in a study of vaccination and CD4 T cells after COVID-19. Oncomine TCR Beta short-read sequencing was applied to DNA from cultured CD4+ T cells. TCRdb redid the calling of the PCR reads with MiXCR, one entry per CDR3 protein. Of around 25,000 distinct CDR3 sequences listed, roughly 33% were seen once; the top ten hold just over 3%. The time point was: late sampling 161 to 241 days after vaccination in a few convalescent patients. Stated treatment: approximately nine-day PBMC culture with coronavirus spike peptide pools or control peptides (ViraFEST assay). Their antigens remain unidentified. The source was CD4+ T cells from blood, cultured in vitro, collected about 7 months after SARS-CoV-2 vaccination. The source of these receptors is a human donor who had recovered from COVID-19.

The chain has TRBV2 and TRBJ2-1; the D call may be TRBD1 or TRBD2 (5 bases each). Germline CDR1 SNHLY, CDR2 FYNNEI. The CDR3 totals 14 residues. Deletions cut 7 bases from V and 8 bases from J, with 18 bases between. CDR3 region: CASTPGALSDEQFF. As DNA, the CDR3 is TGTGCCAGCACTCCCGGGGCATTGAGCGATGAGCAGTTCTTC.

This chain joins TRBV7-3 and TRBJ2-1; 15 bases are shared with TRBD2. CDR1 SGHTA and CDR2 FQGTGA come from the germline V gene. The CDR3 totals 19 residues. Germline trimming cut 3 bases from V and 10 bases from J; bases unmatched to any gene: 16. Here the CDR3 reads CASSFRPTRTSGRASEQFF. The CDR3 DNA reads TGTGCCAGCAGCTTCCGACCTACTAGGACTAGCGGGAGGGCTTCGGAGCAGTTCTTC.

The chain employs TRBV28 and TRBJ2-5; tentative D call: TRBD2 (6 bases). Trimming stripped 2 bases from V and 7 bases from J, with 14 bases between. The CDR3 is 14 amino acids. The V gene's germline CDR1 is MDHEN and CDR2 SYDVKM. CDR3 DNA sequence: TGTGCCAGCAGTTTAAGTGGAGGGTCGGGGACCCAGTACTTC. Encoded protein: CASSLSGGSGTQYF.

The chain combines TRBV7-9 with TRBJ2-1; TRBD2 matches 8 bases. The junction had 8 bases not matched to a gene; V was cut back by 5 bases and J by 5 bases. CDR1 and CDR2 (germline): SEHNR, FQNEAQ (reference sequence). The CDR3 length is 15 residues. In DNA form, the CDR3 reads TGTGCCAGCAGCCGACTAGCGAAACCAGACAATGAGCAGTTCTTC. This codes for CASSRLAKPDNEQFF.

The chain carries TRBV15 and TRBJ1-5; D is ambiguous. Trimming took off 5 bases at V and 4 bases at J, with 15 bases between the two ends. CDR3 length: 15 residues. Germline CDR1 and CDR2: LNHNV and YYDKDF (reference sequence). CDR3 in amino acids: CATSVRKVANQPQHF. CDR3 coding DNA: TGTGCCACCAGCGTGCGCAAGGTGGCTAATCAGCCCCAGCATTTT.

This clonotype was found a few times. The chain couples TRBV20-1 to TRBJ2-7; D may be TRBD1 or TRBD2 (5 bases each). The CDR3 is 12 residues long. In germline, CDR1 is DFQATT, CDR2 SNEGSKA (reference sequence). With 6 bases removed from V and 3 bases from J, the gap between germline ends came to 12 bases. The CDR3 protein is CSAGTEGYEQYF. CDR3 nucleotide sequence: TGCAGTGCCGGGACCGAGGGCTACGAGCAGTACTTC.

This clonotype was counted between two and nine times. The DNA of the CDR3 is TGCAGCGTTGATTCCAGCTTCTACAATGAGCAGTTCTTC. Translating gives CSVDSSFYNEQFF. The gene calls are TRBV29-1 and TRBJ2-1; D gene uncertain. Germline V gene sequence: CDR1 SQVTM, CDR2 ANQGSEA. The V end lost 3 bases, the J end lost 3 bases, and 9 bases lay between the germline ends. The length of the CDR3 is 13 residues.

The chain uses TRBV19 and TRBJ2-1; D gene ambiguous. V dropped 4 bases and J dropped 1 base, with 11 bases sitting between them. Per the germline V gene, CDR1 is LNHDA and CDR2 is SQIVND (reference sequence). The CDR3 is 15 amino acids. The CDR3 DNA is TGTGCCAGTAGTACGATAGCTAGGTCCTACAATGAGCAGTTCTTC. Protein sequence: CASSTIARSYNEQFF.